Listed below are T cell receptor beta chains from one sample, sequenced in a study of cytomegalovirus exposure and HLA in healthy donors. Profiling relied on immunoSEQ multiplex PCR, and the TCRdb table lists in-frame clones only, not all of them. The table records 150,000 to 200,000 clones, around 85% of them present only once. The specimen was PBMCs. The receptor set was obtained from a man between 18 and 35 years old in good health and CMV-seropositive. CDR3s include the opening cysteine and the closing phenylalanine or tryptophan. The D gene is left open where the match is weak. Clone size is shown for a subset of rows, as once, few, many or a class of expanded clone.

D	J	size	V	DNA	CDR3
TRBD1	TRBJ2-7	few	TRBV6-6	TGTGCCAGCAGTACGGGGACAGGGGCCAGGGAGCAGTACTTC	CASSTGTGAREQYF
TRBD1	TRBJ2-7	NA	TRBV11-3	TGTGCCAGCAGCTCCTCCGGACAGGCGATCTACGAGCAGTACTTC	CASSSSGQAIYEQYF
NA	TRBJ1-1	NA	TRBV5-1	TGCGCCAGCAGCTTGGCGCTGACGGCGACAGAAGCTTTCTTT	CASSLALTATEAFF
NA	TRBJ2-7	NA	TRBV5-4	TGTGCCAGCAGCTTGGGGTCAGGCACGTCCTACGAGCAGTACTTC	CASSLGSGTSYEQYF
NA	TRBJ2-7	NA	TRBV11-2	TGTGCCAGCAGCTTAGGGTGGGCAGGCTCTACTTCCTACGAGCAGTACTTC	CASSLGWAGSTSYEQYF
TRBD2	TRBJ2-7	NA	TRBV5-4	TGTGCCAGCAGCCCGGGACTAGCGGGAGCAGGAAGGGGCTACGAGCAGTACTTC	CASSPGLAGAGRGYEQYF
TRBD2	TRBJ2-7	few	TRBV6-1	TGTGCCAGCAGAGGACTAGCGGGAGGCTACGAGCAGTACTTC	CASRGLAGGYEQYF
TRBD1	TRBJ1-5	few	TRBV13	TGTGCCAGCAGCTTAGGACAGGGGATTCAGCCCCAGCATTTT	CASSLGQGIQPQHF
TRBD2	TRBJ2-1	NA	TRBV11-2	TGTGCCAGCAGCTTTGGCACTAGCGGGTTAGGTGAGCAGTTCTTC	CASSFGTSGLGEQFF
NA	TRBJ1-3	NA	TRBV6-6	TGTGCCAGCAGCTCCGGAGGGAGCTCTGGAAACACCATATATTTT	CASSSGGSSGNTIYF
TRBD2	TRBJ2-3	NA	TRBV30	TGTGCCTGGAGTAGCGGGAGGGGACCAGATACGCAGTATTTT	CAWSSGRGPDTQYF
NA	TRBJ2-3	NA	TRBV29-1	TGCAGCGTTCCCGGGGAAAGCACAGATACGCAGTATTTT	CSVPGESTDTQYF
NA	TRBJ1-1	NA	TRBV9	TGTGCCAGCAGCCGAGACACGGACACTGAAGCTTTCTTT	CASSRDTDTEAFF
NA	TRBJ2-1	NA	TRBV29-1	TGCAGCGTTGACGGGCTGGAGGGACGCCTAGACAATGAGCAGTTCTTC	CSVDGLEGRLDNEQFF
TRBD1	TRBJ1-1	NA	TRBV11-2	TGTGCCAGCAGCCGGGACAGGAACACTGAAGCTTTCTTT	CASSRDRNTEAFF
NA	TRBJ1-2	NA	TRBV30	TGTGCCTGGAGTCCCTATGGTGCCGGCTACACCTTC	CAWSPYGAGYTF
TRBD1	TRBJ2-7	NA	TRBV5-5	TGTGCCAGCAGCCTGACTGGACAGGTAACCTACGAGCAGTACTTC	CASSLTGQVTYEQYF
TRBD1	TRBJ2-1	NA	TRBV28	TGTGCCAGCAGTCTGTCGGGACAGCCCACCTACAATGAGCAGTTCTTC	CASSLSGQPTYNEQFF
NA	TRBJ2-1	NA	TRBV7-9	TGTGCCAGCAGCTTAGTCGAACGGGGGGCCGTAAGTAATGAGCAGTTCTTC	CASSLVERGAVSNEQFF
TRBD1	TRBJ2-1	NA	TRBV28	TGTGCCAGCAGTTTATCGACAGGGCTGAATGAGCAGTTCTTC	CASSLSTGLNEQFF
NA	TRBJ2-1	NA	TRBV2	TGTGCCAGCAGGATGCAGGGGACCTTCTACAATGAGCAGTTCTTC	CASRMQGTFYNEQFF
TRBD1	TRBJ2-1	NA	TRBV11-1	TGTGCCAGCAGCTTAGCAGAGGGGGCGGAAAATGAGCAGTTCTTC	CASSLAEGAENEQFF
TRBD1	TRBJ2-5	NA	TRBV18	TGTGCCAGCTCACCCGGACAGGGAAAAGAGACCCAGTACTTC	CASSPGQGKETQYF
TRBD2	TRBJ2-7	NA	TRBV19	TGTGCCAGTAGTATTGGACTAGCGGGGGGGCCAGTGTTTTACGAGCAGTACTTC	CASSIGLAGGPVFYEQYF
TRBD2	TRBJ2-7	NA	TRBV19	TGTGCCAGTAGTACAACTATAGCGGGAGGGAACTACGAGCAGTACTTC	CASSTTIAGGNYEQYF
NA	TRBJ2-7	NA	TRBV27	TGTGCCAGCAGTCGCCTCCCAAGTGAGCGGGAGCAGTACTTC	CASSRLPSEREQYF
NA	TRBJ2-3	few	TRBV19	TGTGCCAGTAGACCAACAGGGTCAGATACGCAGTATTTT	CASRPTGSDTQYF
NA	TRBJ1-5	NA	TRBV5-8	TGTGCCAGCAGCTTGGTAGGCGGAAAATACAATCAGCCCCAGCATTTT	CASSLVGGKYNQPQHF
TRBD1	TRBJ2-5	NA	TRBV2	TGTGCCAGCAGTGAGTCTCAGGGACAGCGGGAGACCCAGTACTTC	CASSESQGQRETQYF
TRBD1	TRBJ2-5	NA	TRBV7-9	TGTGCCAGCAGCTTGACCGGGACAGGGGGGGAGACCCAGTACTTC	CASSLTGTGGETQYF
NA	TRBJ1-3	NA	TRBV2	TGTGCCAGCAGCCCCCCAGGGCCCAGCTCTGGAAACACCATATATTTT	CASSPPGPSSGNTIYF